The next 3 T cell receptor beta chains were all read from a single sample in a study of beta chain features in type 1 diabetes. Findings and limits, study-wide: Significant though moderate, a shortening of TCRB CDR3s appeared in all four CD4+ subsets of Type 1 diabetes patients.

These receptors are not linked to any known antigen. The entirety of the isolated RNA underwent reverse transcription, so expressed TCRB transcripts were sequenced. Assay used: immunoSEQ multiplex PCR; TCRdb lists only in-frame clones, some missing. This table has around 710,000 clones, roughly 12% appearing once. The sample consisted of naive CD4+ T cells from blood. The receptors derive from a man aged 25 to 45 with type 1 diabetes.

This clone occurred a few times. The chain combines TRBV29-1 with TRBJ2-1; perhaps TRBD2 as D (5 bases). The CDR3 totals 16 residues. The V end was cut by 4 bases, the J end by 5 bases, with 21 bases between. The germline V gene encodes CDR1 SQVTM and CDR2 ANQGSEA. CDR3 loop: CSVVLWESLPDNEQFF. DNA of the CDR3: TGCAGCGTTGTGCTATGGGAGTCTCTGCCTGACAATGAGCAGTTCTTC.

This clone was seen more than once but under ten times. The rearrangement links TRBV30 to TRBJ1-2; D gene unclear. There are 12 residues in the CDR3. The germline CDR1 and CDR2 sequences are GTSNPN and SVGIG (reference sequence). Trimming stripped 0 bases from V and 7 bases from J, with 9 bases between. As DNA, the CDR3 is TGTGCCTGGAGTGTTTTGGGGTTTGGCTACACCTTC. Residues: CAWSVLGFGYTF.

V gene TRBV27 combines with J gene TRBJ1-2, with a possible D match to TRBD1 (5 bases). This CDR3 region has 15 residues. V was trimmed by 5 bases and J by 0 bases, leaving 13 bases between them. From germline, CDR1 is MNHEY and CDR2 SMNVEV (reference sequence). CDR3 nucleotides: TGTGCCAGCAGTCTGAGGGACGGAGCTAACTATGGCTACACCTTC. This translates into CASSLRDGANYGYTF.